This record looks at one T cell receptor (beta chain) sequence and its context. Its target is unknown. Some clones are missing from TCRdb's copy, which holds only in-frame ones; the method was immunoSEQ multiplex PCR. The sample holds around 69,000 clones; approximately 96% are singletons and the top ten take more than 3.5%. The donors were members of the validation cohort, which comprised 120 subjects and was separate from the first cohort of roughly 700 subjects. Germline V gives CDR1 MNHNY, CDR2 SVGAGI (reference sequence). This CDR3 has 15 amino acids. V gave up 5 bases and J gave up 4 bases; unmatched junction bases: 5. The source of the sample is a study of cytomegalovirus exposure and HLA in healthy donors. The study, taken as a whole, reports: Researchers catalogued about 150 TCR beta chains as cytomegalovirus-associated.

Specimen: PBMCs. The gene calls are TRBV6-6 and TRBJ2-1; 10 nucleotides match TRBD2. The source is a woman between 18 and 30 years old in good health and CMV-seropositive. The CDR3 DNA reads TGTGCCAGCAGTATCCGGACTAGCGGTTACAATGAGCAGTTCTTC. Its protein product is CASSIRTSGYNEQFF.